The 18 T cell receptor beta chains given below trace back to one sample, sequenced in a study of blood T cells in healthy people across ages. Sample-barcoded 5' priming and a J-beta primer mix drove a second PCR of roughly 7 to 11 cycles. Via MiXCR, TCRdb re-called the 5' RACE reads, giving one row per CDR3 protein. The sample includes 590,000 or so distinct CDR3 sequences, about 28% seen only once; the top ten take around 16%. The sample consisted of blood. The receptors originated from a woman older than 75 in good health.

This clonotype came up many times. The chain uses TRBV24-1 and TRBJ2-5; D is possibly TRBD1 or TRBD2 (7 bases each). This CDR3 is built from 16 residues. The V and J ends lost 9 bases and 4 bases respectively, with 23 bases between them. Germline CDR1 is KGHDR and CDR2 is SFDVKD. As DNA, the CDR3 is TGTGCCACCGCCAGGGGGGGGCGCGCGGGTGGAGAGACCCAGTACTTC. It specifies CATARGGRAGGETQYF.

This clonotype was detected ten times or more. The chain has TRBV20-1 and TRBJ2-1; D is perhaps TRBD2 (6 bases). Germline V gene sequence: CDR1 DFQATT, CDR2 SNEGSKA (reference sequence). With 0 bases removed from V and 0 bases from J, the gap between germline ends came to 12 bases. There are 16 residues in the CDR3. CDR3 sequence reads: CSARDPRGSSYNEQFF. The CDR3 DNA reads TGCAGTGCTAGAGATCCCCGGGGGAGCTCCTACAATGAGCAGTTCTTC.

V is TRBV6-2 or TRBV6-3 and J is TRBJ2-6; either TRBD1 or TRBD2 may supply D (5 bases each). V was shortened by 8 bases and J by 4 bases, with 27 bases between the two germline ends. The CDR3 is 19 residues long. The germline V gene encodes CDR1 MNHEY and CDR2 SVGEGT. The DNA for the CDR3 is TGTGCCAGCCAGAGGGGAGTCCAGGCGCCCTCTTTGGGGGCCAACGTCCTGACTTTC. This gives the protein CASQRGVQAPSLGANVLTF.

At least ten counts were recorded for this clonotype. This sequence joins TRBV6-2 or TRBV6-3 and TRBJ2-1, with 7 nucleotides matching TRBD1. The germline CDR1 and CDR2 sequences are MNHEY and SVGEGT. The CDR3 spans 15 residues. The V and J ends lost 5 bases and 8 bases, in that order; junction bases with no gene match: 12. Here the CDR3 reads CASSQDRFVMHEQFF. The CDR3 DNA is TGTGCCAGCAGTCAGGACAGGTTTGTCATGCATGAGCAGTTCTTC.

The chain has TRBV20-1 and TRBJ1-1, with 9 bases that match TRBD1. This CDR3 is 12 amino acids long. J gave up 9 bases and V 4 bases, and 6 bases lay outside the gene matches. Germline V lookup: CDR1 DFQATT, CDR2 SNEGSKA (reference sequence). CDR3: CSAKRGQGKAFF. The DNA for the CDR3 is TGCAGTGCTAAGAGGGGACAGGGAAAAGCTTTCTTT.

This chain joins TRBV24-1 and TRBJ2-5; D is uncertain. Germline-derived CDR1 and CDR2 are KGHDR and SFDVKD. The V gene lost 9 bases and the J gene lost 2 bases, with 18 bases spanning the gap. The CDR3 runs to 15 residues. The CDR3 loop reads CATSHPGDSQETQYF. As DNA, the CDR3 is TGTGCCACCTCCCACCCAGGTGACTCTCAAGAGACCCAGTACTTC.

This clonotype has ten or more counts. The rearrangement links TRBV5-1 to TRBJ2-1; D perhaps matches TRBD2 (6 bases). Germline CDR1 reads SGHRS; CDR2 reads YFSETQ. Trimming shortened V by 4 bases and J by 5 bases, and 22 bases separated the two germline ends. The CDR3 covers 17 residues. The CDR3 DNA follows: TGCGCCAGCAGCCCGCAGATCCGGGTAGCGGAAGACAATGAGCAGTTCTTC. Protein: CASSPQIRVAEDNEQFF.

This sequence joins TRBV7-6 and TRBJ1-1, with 10 bases lining up with TRBD1. V lost 5 bases and J lost 5; bases outside the gene matches: 5. Germline V gene sequence: CDR1 SGHVS, CDR2 FNYEAQ. This CDR3 is 14 amino acids long. The CDR3 region is CASSVDRGQTEAFF. In nucleotides, the CDR3 is TGTGCCAGCAGCGTTGACAGGGGGCAAACTGAAGCTTTCTTT.

The sample holds a few counts of this clonotype. V is TRBV30 and J is TRBJ2-1; D is unresolved. Germline-derived CDR1 and CDR2 are GTSNPN and SVGIG (reference sequence). The CDR3 has 14 residues. Trimming cost V 5 bases and J 0 bases, with 11 bases left between them. CDR3 amino acids: CAWSHGRSYNEQFF. The CDR3 DNA reads TGTGCCTGGTCACACGGGCGCTCCTACAATGAGCAGTTCTTC. The variable domain in full, with the rest retrieved from reference TRBV30 and TRBJ2-1, is SQTIHQWPATLVQPVGSPLSLECTVEGTSNPNLYWYRQAAGRGLQLLFYSVGIGQISSEVPQNLSASRPQDRQFILSSKKLLLSDSGFYLCAWSHGRSYNEQFFGPGTRLTVL.

This clonotype has ten or more counts. This chain links TRBV12-3 or TRBV12-4 with TRBJ2-7; 7 bases are shared with TRBD2. This CDR3 has 14 residues. V gave up 4 bases and J gave up 2 bases; unmatched junction bases: 5. CDR3 protein: CASSWASGTYEQYF. Written as DNA, the CDR3 is TGTGCCAGCAGTTGGGCTAGCGGAACCTACGAGCAGTACTTC.

This sequence joins TRBV7-9 and TRBJ2-1; 11 bases are shared with TRBD1. The CDR3 runs 15 residues. The germline V gene encodes CDR1 SEHNR and CDR2 FQNEAQ (reference sequence). With V trimmed by 5 bases and J by 9 bases, 9 bases remained unmatched. The CDR3 sequence is CASSTGTGGRGEQFF. The CDR3 DNA sequence: TGTGCCAGCAGCACCGGGACAGGGGGACGGGGTGAGCAGTTCTTC.

This clonotype was found many times. The chain carries TRBV20-1 and TRBJ2-3; TRBD2 agrees at 15 bases. There are 16 residues in the CDR3. J was trimmed by 4 bases and V by 4 bases; bases with no gene match: 6. Germline values: CDR1 DFQATT, CDR2 SNEGSKA (reference sequence). The CDR3 DNA follows: TGCAGTGCTACGGGACTAGCGGGGGGCCCCCCAGATACGCAGTATTTT. It codes for CSATGLAGGPPDTQYF.

About this clonotype itself: This may come from a read error, since a much larger clone is one base off. This rearrangement joins TRBV25-1 to TRBJ2-7; 10 bases match TRBD1. V lost 7 bases to trimming and J lost 3 bases; unmatched junction nucleotides: 3. The CDR3 length is 13 residues. Germline values: CDR1 MGHDK, CDR2 SYGVNS. In DNA, the CDR3 is TGTGCCAGCAAGGGGGACAGGGGCTACGAGCAGTACTTC. It specifies CASKGDRGYEQYF.

A word on this clonotype: One end of the junction is discordant with germline, which a read error may explain. V usage is TRBV27 and J usage is TRBJ2-7, with unresolved D. This CDR3 comprises 18 residues. CDR1 is MNHEY and CDR2 is SMNVEV in the germline V gene (reference sequence). The CDR3 is CASRTPLSEGRYYYGQYF. DNA for the CDR3: TGTGCCAGCAGAACGCCCCTTTCGGAAGGACGTTACTACTACGGGCAGTACTTC.

This clonotype was found once. The chain couples TRBV30 to TRBJ1-1; maybe TRBD1 (5 bases). CDR3 length: 13 amino acids. Trimming took 8 bases from V and 1 from J, leaving 14 bases between them. Germline V lookup: CDR1 GTSNPN, CDR2 SVGIG (reference sequence). The CDR3 spells CAQEGQRNTEAFF. Here the CDR3 DNA reads TGTGCCCAAGAGGGGCAGCGGAACACTGAAGCTTTCTTT. Drawing the rest from reference TRBV30 and TRBJ1-1, the complete variable domain is SQTIHQWPATLVQPVGSPLSLECTVEGTSNPNLYWYRQAAGRGLQLLFYSVGIGQISSEVPQNLSASRPQDRQFILSSKKLLLSDSGFYLCAQEGQRNTEAFFGQGTRLTVV.

Concerning this clonotype: A clone one base away is much larger, so this may be a read error. This sequence joins TRBV20-1 and TRBJ2-7; TRBD1 matches 12 bases. The CDR3 is 13 amino acids. Germline CDR1 DFQATT, CDR2 SNEGSKA (reference sequence). The CDR3: CGARGDRGPEQYF. The CDR3 DNA is TGCGGTGCTAGGGGGGACAGGGGGCCCGAGCAGTACTTC.

This clonotype was detected many times. The V and J genes are TRBV18 and TRBJ1-2; D uncertain. This CDR3 has 15 amino acids. Trimming pared 3 bases from V and 4 bases from J, leaving 15 bases between. Germline-derived CDR1 and CDR2 are KGHSH and LQKENI. The CDR3 sequence is CASSPMTSSSYGYTF. Here the CDR3 DNA reads TGTGCCAGCTCACCTATGACTTCCTCATCCTATGGCTACACCTTC.

The V call is TRBV12-3 or TRBV12-4, the J call TRBJ2-5; the D gene could be TRBD1 or TRBD2 (6 bases each). This CDR3 is 14 amino acids long. V dropped 2 bases and J dropped 5 bases, with 12 bases sitting between them. The CDR3 region is CASSLLGGAETQYF. In DNA, the CDR3 is TGTGCCAGCAGTTTATTGGGGGGCGCGGAGACCCAGTACTTC.